The source of this TCR beta chain is a study of Ad26.COV2.S vaccination and SARS-CoV-2 variants. Using immunoSEQ multiplex PCR, the repertoire was profiled, and TCRdb retains in-frame clones only, with some absent. This sample has more than 300,000 clones, with 88% found just once. The sample's treatment: approximately 18 received Ad26.COV2.S at low or high dose, single or two shots; roughly five received placebo; per-sample allocation not given. Vaccine and placebo recipients were sampled on day 63 after the first injection. The CDR3 has 11 residues. V dropped 6 bases and J dropped 9 bases, with 9 bases sitting between them.

The chain combines TRBV12-3 or TRBV12-4 with TRBJ2-1, with D hard to call. The specimen comprised peripheral blood, sampled in a trial of Ad26.COV2.S vaccine versus placebo. The clonotype comes from a person aged 18-65 years who received the Ad26.COV2.S COVID-19 vaccine or a placebo. The CDR3 here is CASSRKREQFF. For the CDR3, the DNA is TGTGCCAGCAGCCGTAAGCGTGAGCAGTTCTTC.